Reported below is one TCR beta chain. Its antigen is still unknown. These data belong to a study of T cell responses to AZD1222 COVID-19 vaccine. Study findings and constraints: Donors were largely white British and mainly female; clonal diversity was possibly underestimated. Regions left unmutated in variants are reportedly the target of nearly half of spike-specific TCRs.

Trimming pared 1 base from V and 1 base from J, leaving 12 bases between. This CDR3 is built from 17 residues. CDR1 SGHKS and CDR2 YYEKEE come from the germline V gene (reference sequence). Produced via immunoSEQ multiplex PCR; TCRdb's table is partial and in-frame only. Here the sample spans around 110,000 clones, about 93% being singletons. This sequence was found in an adult in good health. Sequenced here: peripheral blood, sampled on day 0 of AZD1222 vaccination. The chain combines TRBV5-5 with TRBJ2-6, with D possibly being TRBD2 (5 bases). In DNA form, the CDR3 reads TGTGCCAGCAGCTTGTTGAGCGGCGGATCTGGGGCCAACGTCCTGACTTTC. Translated, it gives CASSLLSGGSGANVLTF. The variable domain in full, with the rest retrieved from reference TRBV5-5 and TRBJ2-6, is DAGVTQSPTHLIKTRGQQVTLRCSPISGHKSVSWYQQVLGQGPQFIFQYYEKEERGRGNFPDRFSARQFPNYSSELNVNALLLGDSALYLCASSLLSGGSGANVLTFGAGSRLTVL.